This T cell receptor (beta chain) was sequenced for a study of T-cell reconstitution after alpha-beta-depleted transplantation in children. Study results and caveats: Several patients had high TCRbeta diversity at day 60; it came from surviving recipient T cells and thymic progenitors. Diversity and T-cell counts at one year after transplant derived mostly from new T cells. Several hundred expanded graft clones reportedly gave rise to the alpha-beta T cells present about two months after transplant.

The TCRbeta library was prepared with unique molecular identifiers. TCRdb passed the PCR reads through MiXCR, listing each CDR3 protein once. Of 200,000 to 300,000 distinct CDR3 sequences in the sample, roughly 25% were seen once. This clonotype was counted ten times or more. As yet, its antigen is unknown. The TCR comes from a girl aged 2-10 years with Fanconi anemia, due to receive a stem cell transplant. The sequenced sample was PBMCs, obtained before TCRalphabeta/CD19-depleted stem cell transplant.

The CDR3 loop reads CSAKSGTQGYGVTDTQYF. The CDR3 bases are TGCAGTGCCAAATCCGGGACTCAGGGCTACGGAGTCACAGATACGCAGTATTTT. The chain couples TRBV20-1 to TRBJ2-3; tentatively, D is TRBD2 (6 bases). V was trimmed by 6 bases and J by 2 bases, leaving 27 bases between them. Germline lookup yields CDR1 DFQATT and CDR2 SNEGSKA (reference sequence). The CDR3 contains 18 residues.